The clone carrying this TCR beta chain turned up a few times. Its antigen is unknown. TCRdb re-called the 5' RACE reads with MiXCR, one entry per CDR3 protein. Among about 610,000 distinct CDR3 sequences, roughly a sixth were seen once, and the ten largest hold less than 10%. These data are taken from a study of T-cell memory formation after mild COVID-19. General study points: CD4+ contracting clones were found mainly in CM and EM, and CD8+ ones in EMRA.

Trimming removed 3 bases from V and 4 bases from J, with 12 bases in between. The CDR3 length is 14 residues. Germline lookup yields CDR1 MNHEY and CDR2 SMNVEV (reference sequence). J is TRBJ1-2 and V is TRBV27, with D tentatively TRBD1 (6 bases). The material sequenced was PBMCs or a T cell subset sorted from them (not recorded which). This sequence originates from an adult woman who had mild COVID-19 (a few samples of this study predate the infection). Cell type and time point are not known. CDR3 sequence (DNA): TGTGCCAGCAGTTTCCATCGGGGGGCCTATGGCTACACCTTC. Its protein is CASSFHRGAYGYTF.